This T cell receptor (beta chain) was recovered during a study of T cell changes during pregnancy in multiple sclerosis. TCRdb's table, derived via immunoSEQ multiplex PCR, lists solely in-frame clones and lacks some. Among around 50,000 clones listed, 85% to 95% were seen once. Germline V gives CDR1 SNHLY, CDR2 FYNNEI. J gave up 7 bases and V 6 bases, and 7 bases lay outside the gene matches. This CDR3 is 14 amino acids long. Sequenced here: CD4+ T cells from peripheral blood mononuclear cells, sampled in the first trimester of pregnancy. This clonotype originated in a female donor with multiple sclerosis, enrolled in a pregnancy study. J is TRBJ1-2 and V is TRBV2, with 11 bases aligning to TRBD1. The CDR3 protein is CASRKDRGLGGYTF. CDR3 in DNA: TGTGCCAGCAGGAAGGACAGGGGGCTTGGTGGCTACACCTTC.